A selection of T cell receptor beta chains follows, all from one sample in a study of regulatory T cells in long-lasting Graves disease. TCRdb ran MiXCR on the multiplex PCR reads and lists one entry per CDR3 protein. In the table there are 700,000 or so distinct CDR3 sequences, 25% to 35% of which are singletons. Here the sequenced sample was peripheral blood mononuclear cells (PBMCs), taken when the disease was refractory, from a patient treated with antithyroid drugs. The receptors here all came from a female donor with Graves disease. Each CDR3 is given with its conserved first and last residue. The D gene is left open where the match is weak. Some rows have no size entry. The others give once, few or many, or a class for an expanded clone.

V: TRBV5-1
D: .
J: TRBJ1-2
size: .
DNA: TGCGCCAGCAGCTTGATACATCTTGAGTATGGCTACACCTTC
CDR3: CASSLIHLEYGYTF

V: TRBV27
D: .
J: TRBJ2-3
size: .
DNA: TGTGCCAGCAGTTTATTTGGGAGAACTAGCACAGATACGCAGTATTTT
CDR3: CASSLFGRTSTDTQYF

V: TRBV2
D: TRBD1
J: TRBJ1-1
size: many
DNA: TGTGCCAGCAGGGCAAGACAGGGGAACACTGAAGCTTTCTTT
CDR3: CASRARQGNTEAFF

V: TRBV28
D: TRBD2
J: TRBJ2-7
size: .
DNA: TGTGCCAGCAGAATACCAGGACTAGCGGGAGACTACGAGCAGTACTTC
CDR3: CASRIPGLAGDYEQYF

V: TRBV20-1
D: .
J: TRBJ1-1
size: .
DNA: TGCAGTGCTAGCGGGGGCACGAACACTGAAGCTTTCTTT
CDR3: CSASGGTNTEAFF

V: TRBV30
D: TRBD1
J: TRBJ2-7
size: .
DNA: TGTGCCTCGGGACAGGGGGCTTTCTCCTACGAGCAGTACTTC
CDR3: CASGQGAFSYEQYF

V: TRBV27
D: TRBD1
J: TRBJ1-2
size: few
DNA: TGTGCCAGCAGTACAGACAGGGGCAGATATGGCTACACCTTC
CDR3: CASSTDRGRYGYTF

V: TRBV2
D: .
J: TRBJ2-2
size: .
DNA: TGTACCAGCAGTGTTGAGAACACCGGGGAGCTGTTTTTT
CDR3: CTSSVENTGELFF

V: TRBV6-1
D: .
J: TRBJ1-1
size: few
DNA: TGTGCCAGCAGATCACAGGGAGCGAACACTGAAGCTTTCTTT
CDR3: CASRSQGANTEAFF

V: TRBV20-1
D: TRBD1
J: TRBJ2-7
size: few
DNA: TGCAGTGCTCAGATGGGACAGGGAAGTGTCGAGCAGTACTTC
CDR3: CSAQMGQGSVEQYF

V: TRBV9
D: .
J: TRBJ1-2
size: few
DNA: TGTGCCAGCAGCGGGGTGAATCTGGGCTACACCTTC
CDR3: CASSGVNLGYTF

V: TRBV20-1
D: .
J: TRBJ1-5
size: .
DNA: TGCAGTGCTAGTGACAAGGATATGGCGCCCCAGCATTTT
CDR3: CSASDKDMAPQHF

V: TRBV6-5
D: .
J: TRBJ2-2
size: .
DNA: TGTGCCAGCAGTTACGGGCATTTGTACACCGGGGAGCTGTTTTTT
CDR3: CASSYGHLYTGELFF

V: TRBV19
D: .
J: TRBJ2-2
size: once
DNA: TGTGCCAGTAAAGACAGGAACACCGGGGAGCTGTTTTTT
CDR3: CASKDRNTGELFF

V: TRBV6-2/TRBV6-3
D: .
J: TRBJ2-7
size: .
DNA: TGTGCCAGCGGACCAGCCTCTCTGCTCTCCTACGAGCAGTACTTC
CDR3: CASGPASLLSYEQYF

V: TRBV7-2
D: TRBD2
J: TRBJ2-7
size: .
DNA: TGTGCCAGCAGCTTAGACCCCGGGGGGGTCGAGCAGTACTTC
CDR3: CASSLDPGGVEQYF

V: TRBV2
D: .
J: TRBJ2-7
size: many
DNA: TGTGCCAGCACGGAGGAGCGGTACGAGCAGTACTTC
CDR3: CASTEERYEQYF

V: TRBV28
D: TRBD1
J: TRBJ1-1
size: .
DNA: TGTGCCAGCAGTTTACCGGGACAGAGTTACACTGAAGCTTTCTTT
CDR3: CASSLPGQSYTEAFF

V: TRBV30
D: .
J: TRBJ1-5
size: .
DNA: TGTGCCTGGACGCCGGGGGGGGCTGGCAATCAGCCCCAGCATTTT
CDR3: CAWTPGGAGNQPQHF

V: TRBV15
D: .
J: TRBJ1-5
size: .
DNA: TGTGCCACCATGAGGAGCGGACCTAGCAATCAGCCCCAGCATTTT
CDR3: CATMRSGPSNQPQHF

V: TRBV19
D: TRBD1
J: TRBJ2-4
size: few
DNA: TGTGCCAGTAGTACCCCGGGACAGGGTGGTAATCGTAACATTCAGTACTTC
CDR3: CASSTPGQGGNRNIQYF

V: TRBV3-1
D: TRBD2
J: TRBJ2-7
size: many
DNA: TGTGCCAGCAGCCCCCGCCAGACTAGCGGGGGATACGAGCAGTACTTC
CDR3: CASSPRQTSGGYEQYF

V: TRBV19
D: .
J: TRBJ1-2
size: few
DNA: TGTGCCAGTACCCCGGGATTTTATGGCTACACCTTC
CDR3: CASTPGFYGYTF

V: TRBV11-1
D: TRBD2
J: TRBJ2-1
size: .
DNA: TGTGCCAGCAGCTCCGGGAGCGGGATTTACAATGAGCAGTTCTTC
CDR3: CASSSGSGIYNEQFF

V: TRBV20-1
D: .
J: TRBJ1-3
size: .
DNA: TGCAGTGCTAGAATGGCCGTTGGAAACACCATATATTTT
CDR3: CSARMAVGNTIYF

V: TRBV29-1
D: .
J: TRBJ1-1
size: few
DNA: TGCAGCGTTACCGGGACTTGGGGCACTGAAGCTTTCTTT
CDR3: CSVTGTWGTEAFF